The next 9 T cell receptor beta chains were all read from a single sample in a study of T cells in Graves' hyperthyroidism and ophthalmopathy. Researchers amplified the TCR beta CDR3 regions from RNA transcripts. The study used the HTBI primer set for a first-round RT-PCR of the TCR CDR3. TCRdb redid the calling of the multiplex PCR reads with MiXCR, one entry per CDR3 protein. This sample has about 640,000 distinct CDR3 sequences, with less than 25% found just once. Source material: blood. These receptor sequences come from a man aged 25 to 40 with Graves' ophthalmopathy.

Ten or more counts support this clonotype. The V call is TRBV28, the J call TRBJ1-2; D call uncertain. The CDR3 has 15 residues. Germline CDR1 MDHEN, CDR2 SYDVKM. Trimming pared 6 bases from V and 2 bases from J, leaving 16 bases between. This CDR3 is CASSPAREDNYGYTF. The CDR3 DNA sequence: TGTGCCAGCAGCCCCGCCCGGGAAGACAACTATGGCTACACCTTC.

This clonotype has at least ten counts. The chain joins TRBV7-2 to TRBJ2-3; D call uncertain. The germline V and J ends were trimmed by 3 bases and 2 bases, with 12 bases remaining between them. The length of the CDR3 is 15 residues. The germline gives CDR1 SGHTA, CDR2 FQGNSA. CDR3 nucleotides: TGTGCCAGCAGCTTTACTGGGCTAAACACAGATACGCAGTATTTT. This encodes CASSFTGLNTDTQYF.

As regards this clonotype: One end of the junction does not line up with germline, which may come from a read error. The rearrangement joins TRBV6-5 to TRBJ2-7, with 7 bases that match TRBD1. Germline loops: CDR1 MNHEY, CDR2 SVGAGI. The CDR3 contains 15 residues. CDR3 sequence reads: CARSYVQGSTYEQYF. DNA for the CDR3: TGCGCCAGAAGTTACGTACAGGGGTCAACCTACGAGCAGTACTTC.

The table lists this clonotype with many counts. The rearrangement joins TRBV7-9 to TRBJ2-1; unclear D gene. The germline V gene encodes CDR1 SEHNR and CDR2 FQNEAQ (reference sequence). The CDR3 consists of 15 residues. The V and J ends lost 2 bases and 5 bases respectively, with 13 bases between them. CDR3 sequence (DNA): TGTGCCAGCAGCTTAAACACCCGCTTGAACAATGAGCAGTTCTTC. It is translated as CASSLNTRLNNEQFF.

The table lists this clonotype with many counts. The J gene is TRBJ1-6, the V gene TRBV5-1; tentative D call: TRBD1 (6 bases). Germline-derived CDR1 and CDR2 are SGHRS and YFSETQ. The CDR3 extends over 15 amino acids. The V gene lost 4 bases and the J gene lost 13 bases, with 21 bases spanning the gap. The CDR3 nucleotides are TGCGCCAGCAGCCCAGACCAGGGGAGTCAAGTGCCCCTCCACTTT. Translating gives CASSPDQGSQVPLHF.

There are many counts of this clonotype. The chain uses TRBV12-3 or TRBV12-4 and TRBJ2-5; D assignment may be TRBD1 or TRBD2 (6 bases each). This CDR3 has 15 residues. The germline V and J ends were trimmed by 3 bases and 9 bases, with 20 bases remaining between them. CDR3 protein: CASSLGFLEGGAQYF. The CDR3 nucleotides read TGTGCCAGCAGTTTGGGGTTTCTGGAGGGGGGAGCCCAGTACTTC.

A few counts support this clonotype. V gene TRBV29-1 combines with J gene TRBJ1-2; 10 bases match TRBD1. The CDR3 sequence is 11 residues long. Looked up from germline, CDR1 is SQVTM and CDR2 is ANQGSEA. J gave up 6 bases and V 7 bases, and 2 bases lay outside the gene matches. The chain's CDR3 is CSGQGANGYTF. In nucleotides, the CDR3 is TGCAGCGGACAGGGGGCTAATGGCTACACCTTC. Variable domain in full (rest from reference TRBV29-1 and TRBJ1-2): SAVISQKPSRDICQRGTSLTIQCQVDSQVTMMFWYRQQPGQSLTLIATANQGSEATYESGFVIDKFPISRPNLTFSTLTVSNMSPEDSSIYLCSGQGANGYTFGSGTRLTVV.

In its sample, this clonotype was seen a few times. This rearrangement joins TRBV6-1 to TRBJ1-5, with a weak D call TRBD1 (5 bases). The germline V gene encodes CDR1 MNHNS and CDR2 SASEGT. The CDR3 is 12 amino acids. V lost 8 bases and J lost 2, with 7 bases in between. The CDR3 reads CASVQGNQPQHF. CDR3 coding DNA: TGTGCCAGCGTACAGGGCAATCAGCCCCAGCATTTT.

The rearrangement uses TRBV10-3 and TRBJ2-6; no definite D call. This CDR3 has 14 residues. Trimming stripped 3 bases from V and 5 bases from J, with 8 bases between. Per germline, CDR1 ENHRY and CDR2 SYGVKD. The CDR3 DNA is TGTGCCATCAGTGAAGGGAATAGGGCCAACGTCCTGACTTTC. Residues: CAISEGNRANVLTF.